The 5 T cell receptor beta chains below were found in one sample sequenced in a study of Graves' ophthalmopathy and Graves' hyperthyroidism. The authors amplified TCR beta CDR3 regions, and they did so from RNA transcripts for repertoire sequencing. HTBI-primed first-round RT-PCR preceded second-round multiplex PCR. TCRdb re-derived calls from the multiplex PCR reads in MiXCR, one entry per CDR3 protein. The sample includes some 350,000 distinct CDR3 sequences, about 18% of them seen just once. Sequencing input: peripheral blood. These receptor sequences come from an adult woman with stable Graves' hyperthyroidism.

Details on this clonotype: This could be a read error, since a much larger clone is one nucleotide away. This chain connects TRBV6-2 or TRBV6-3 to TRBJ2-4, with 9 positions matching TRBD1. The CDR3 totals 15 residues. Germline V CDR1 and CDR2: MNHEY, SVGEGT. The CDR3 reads CASSKIGQGQNIKYF. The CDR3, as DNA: TGTGCCAGCAGTAAGATAGGACAGGGGCAAAACATTAAGTACTTC.

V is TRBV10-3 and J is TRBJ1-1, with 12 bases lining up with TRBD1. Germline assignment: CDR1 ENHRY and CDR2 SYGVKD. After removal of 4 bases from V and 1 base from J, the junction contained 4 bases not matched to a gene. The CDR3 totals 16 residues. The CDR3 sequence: CAISAGTGGTNTEAFF. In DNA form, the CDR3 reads TGTGCCATCAGTGCTGGGACAGGGGGCACGAACACTGAAGCTTTCTTT.

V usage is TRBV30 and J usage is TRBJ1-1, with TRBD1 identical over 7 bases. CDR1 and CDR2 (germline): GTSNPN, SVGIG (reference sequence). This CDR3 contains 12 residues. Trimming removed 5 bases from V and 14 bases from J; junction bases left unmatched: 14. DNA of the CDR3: TGTGCCTGGGGAAGGGGGCAGTTGAATTCCTTCTTT. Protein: CAWGRGQLNSFF.

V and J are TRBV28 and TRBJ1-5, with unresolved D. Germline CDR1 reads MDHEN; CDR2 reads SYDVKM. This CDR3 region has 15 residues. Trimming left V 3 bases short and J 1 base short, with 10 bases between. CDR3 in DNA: TGTGCCAGCAGTTTGTGGGCCGAAAGCAATCAGCCCCAGCATTTT. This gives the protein CASSLWAESNQPQHF.

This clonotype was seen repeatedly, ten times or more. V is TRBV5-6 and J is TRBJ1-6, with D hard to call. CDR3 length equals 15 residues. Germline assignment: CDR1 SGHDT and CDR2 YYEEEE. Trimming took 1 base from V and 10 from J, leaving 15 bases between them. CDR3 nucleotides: TGTGCCAGCAGCTTGTTTATGGGGAAATGGTCACCCCTCCACTTT. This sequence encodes CASSLFMGKWSPLHF. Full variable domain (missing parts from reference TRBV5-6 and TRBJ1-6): DAGVTQSPTHLIKTRGQQVTLRCSPKSGHDTVSWYQQALGQGPQFIFQYYEEEERQRGNFPDRFSGHQFPNYSSELNVNALLLGDSALYLCASSLFMGKWSPLHFGNGTRLTVT.